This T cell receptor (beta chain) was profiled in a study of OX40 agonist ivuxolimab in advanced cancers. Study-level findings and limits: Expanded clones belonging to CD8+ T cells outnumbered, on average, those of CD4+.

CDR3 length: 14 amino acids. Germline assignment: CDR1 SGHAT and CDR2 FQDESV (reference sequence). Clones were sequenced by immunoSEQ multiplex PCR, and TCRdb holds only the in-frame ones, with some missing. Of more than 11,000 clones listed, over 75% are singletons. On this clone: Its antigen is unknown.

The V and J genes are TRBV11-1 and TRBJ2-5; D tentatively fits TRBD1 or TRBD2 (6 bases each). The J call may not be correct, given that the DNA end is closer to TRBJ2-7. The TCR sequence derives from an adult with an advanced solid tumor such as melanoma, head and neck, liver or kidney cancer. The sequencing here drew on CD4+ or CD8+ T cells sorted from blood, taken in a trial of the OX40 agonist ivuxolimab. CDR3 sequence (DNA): TGTGCCAGCGCGGAGGGACACTACCGCGGCGAGCAGTACTTC. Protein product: CASAEGHYRGEQYF.